These 31 T cell receptor beta chains were all obtained from the same sample, sequenced in a study of cytomegalovirus exposure and HLA in healthy donors. Sequencing was performed with immunoSEQ multiplex PCR; in TCRdb, only in-frame clones are kept and a portion is missing. Of some 140,000 clones listed, 86% are singletons. Specimen: PBMCs. The receptors derive from a human donor in good health.

The rearrangement joins TRBV30 to TRBJ2-1; 7 nucleotides match TRBD2. This CDR3 spans 14 amino acids. From germline, CDR1 is GTSNPN and CDR2 SVGIG (reference sequence). V lost 2 bases and J lost 5; bases outside the gene matches: 6. The CDR3 sequence: CAWSYGDYNNEQFF. The CDR3 DNA is TGTGCCTGGAGTTACGGGGACTACAACAATGAGCAGTTCTTC.

In the case of this clone: Other DNA sequences within the sample encode an identical CDR3. The genes are TRBV5-6 and TRBJ2-3; perhaps TRBD2 as D (5 bases). CDR1 and CDR2 (germline): SGHDT, YYEEEE. V was shortened by 0 bases and J by 1 base, with 6 bases between the two germline ends. The CDR3 extends over 14 amino acids. DNA of the CDR3: TGTGCCAGCAGCTTGGCCGGGGGCACAGATACGCAGTATTTT. Translating it yields CASSLAGGTDTQYF.

CDR3 sequence: CASSSVRGLHEQYF. CDR3 nucleotide sequence: TGTGCCAGCAGCTCCGTTCGGGGTCTCCACGAGCAGTACTTC. The V call is TRBV11-1, the J call TRBJ2-7; a possible D gene is TRBD2 (5 bases). V was cut by 4 bases and J by 5 bases, with 15 bases left in between. This CDR3 spans 14 amino acids. The germline gives CDR1 SGHAT, CDR2 FQDESV (reference sequence).

This chain links TRBV27 with TRBJ1-1; 10 bases line up with TRBD1. V lost 7 bases to trimming and J lost 10 bases; unmatched junction nucleotides: 15. Looked up from germline, CDR1 is MNHEY and CDR2 is SMNVEV (reference sequence). This CDR3 has 15 amino acids. The DNA for the CDR3 is TGTGCCAGCACCACCTTGGGAGGCGGGACAGGGGCAGCTTTCTTT. Its protein product is CASTTLGGGTGAAFF.

The chain uses TRBV6-1 and TRBJ2-1; D is unresolved. Between the trimmed V and J ends, which lost 4 bases and 10 bases, there was a span of 11 bases. Looked up from germline, CDR1 is MNHNS and CDR2 is SASEGT. CDR3 size: 12 residues. The CDR3 loop is CASSARPQEQFF. The CDR3 region has the DNA TGTGCCAGCAGTGCGCGACCACAGGAGCAGTTCTTC.

The rearrangement uses TRBV7-3 and TRBJ1-1; D is perhaps TRBD1 (5 bases). Germline V gene lookup returns CDR1 SGHTA and CDR2 FQGTGA. The ends were cut back, 2 bases at V and 0 bases at J, with 13 bases in the middle. The CDR3 contains 16 residues. CDR3 in DNA: TGTGCCAGCAGCTTAGTCGGGGGGAGGGTGAACACTGAAGCTTTCTTT. Protein: CASSLVGGRVNTEAFF.

This clone appeared once. The gene calls are TRBV6-1 and TRBJ1-5; 11 nucleotides match TRBD1. The CDR3 has 14 amino acids. Germline CDR1 is MNHNS and CDR2 is SASEGT. Unmatched junction bases numbered 4, after V lost 6 bases and J lost 6 bases. The CDR3 here is CASRGQGDFQPQHF. The CDR3 DNA reads TGTGCCAGCAGGGGACAGGGGGATTTTCAGCCCCAGCATTTT.

The V gene is TRBV6-1, the J gene TRBJ2-5; 8 bases line up with TRBD1. CDR1 is MNHNS, CDR2 SASEGT, per germline. This CDR3 spans 14 amino acids. V gave up 0 bases and J gave up 6 bases; unmatched junction bases: 3. The CDR3 DNA reads as TGTGCCAGCAGTGAAGCGGGACAGGCGAAGACCCAGTACTTC. Its translation: CASSEAGQAKTQYF.

CDR3 residues: CASSPRGQGETQYF. The CDR3 DNA is TGCGCCAGCAGCCCCAGGGGGCAGGGAGAGACCCAGTACTTC. The rearrangement joins TRBV5-1 to TRBJ2-5; TRBD1 aligns across 8 bases. The CDR3 sequence is 14 residues long. V shed 4 bases, J shed 4 bases, and the junction held 6 bases outside the gene matches. Germline CDR1 and CDR2: SGHRS and YFSETQ.

The sample holds one count of this clone. This chain's CDR3 is CASSYSEGAKYGYTF. In DNA, the CDR3 is TGTGCCAGCAGTTACTCCGAGGGGGCAAAGTATGGCTACACCTTC. The chain employs TRBV6-5 and TRBJ1-2; 7 nucleotides line up with TRBD1. Germline loops: CDR1 MNHEY, CDR2 SVGAGI. The length of the CDR3 is 15 residues. Trimming cost V 0 bases and J 5 bases; bases outside gene matches: 6.

Only a few counts were recorded for this clone. CDR3 bases: TGTGCCAGCAGTGAATTGGGTGGCAGGGCACTTGGCTACACCTTC. Amino acid sequence: CASSELGGRALGYTF. The chain employs TRBV25-1 and TRBJ1-2; D is perhaps TRBD1 (5 bases). This CDR3 has 15 amino acids. CDR1 is MGHDK, CDR2 SYGVNS, per germline. V was trimmed by 1 base and J by 7 bases, leaving 16 bases between them.

The chain couples TRBV11-2 to TRBJ2-7; D unclear. Germline CDR1 SGHAT, CDR2 FQNNGV. V lost 4 bases, J lost 5 bases, and 6 bases lay in between. The CDR3 runs 11 residues. The chain's CDR3 is CASSSGNEQYF. As DNA, the CDR3 is TGTGCCAGCAGCTCGGGTAACGAGCAGTACTTC. Combining the CDR3 with reference TRBV11-2 and TRBJ2-7 gives the whole variable domain EAGVAQSPRYKIIEKRQSVAFWCNPISGHATLYWYQQILGQGPKLLIQFQNNGVVDDSQLPKDRFSAERLKGVDSTLKIQPAKLEDSAVYLCASSSGNEQYFGPGTRLTVT.

This clone was seen only a few times. The V call is TRBV2, the J call TRBJ1-6; 9 positions agree with TRBD1. The CDR3 has 14 residues. Germline CDR1 reads SNHLY; CDR2 reads FYNNEI. V was pared by 11 bases and J by 10 bases, with 12 bases of the junction left unmatched. The CDR3 here is CAGGRDRERSPLHF. The DNA for the CDR3 is TGTGCCGGGGGTCGGGACAGGGAGAGATCACCCCTCCACTTT.

The chain carries TRBV19 and TRBJ2-7; the match to TRBD2 covers 12 bases. Germline CDR1 reads LNHDA; CDR2 reads SQIVND (reference sequence). This CDR3 is built from 15 residues. With V trimmed by 6 bases and J by 0 bases, 3 bases remained unmatched. The DNA for the CDR3 is TGTGCCAGTAGAATACTAGCGGGGGGCTCCTACGAGCAGTACTTC. The encoded protein is CASRILAGGSYEQYF.

This chain connects TRBV27 to TRBJ1-3; D is undetermined. CDR3 length: 14 amino acids. The V end was cut by 6 bases, the J end by 4 bases, with 13 bases between. In germline, CDR1 is MNHEY, CDR2 SMNVEV (reference sequence). CDR3: CASSGRARGNTIYF. In DNA form, the CDR3 reads TGTGCCAGCAGCGGGAGGGCGCGGGGAAACACCATATATTTT.

The chain recombines TRBV7-6 with TRBJ2-5; the match to TRBD1 covers 12 bases. There are 15 residues in the CDR3. CDR1 SGHVS and CDR2 FNYEAQ come from the germline V gene. Losses at the gene ends were 5 bases for V and 7 bases for J; bases not matched to a gene: 8. This CDR3 reads CASSTGDRGRGTQYF. The CDR3 DNA sequence: TGTGCCAGCAGCACTGGGGACAGGGGGCGCGGGACCCAGTACTTC.

The rearrangement uses TRBV6-4 and TRBJ2-2; D is unresolved. CDR3 length equals 20 residues. Germline assignment: CDR1 MRHNA and CDR2 SNTAGT. The ends were cut back, 0 bases at V and 0 bases at J, with 20 bases in the middle. The DNA of the CDR3 is TGTGCCAGCAGTGACTCGGCCGGAGACGGGTCACCCTCGAACACCGGGGAGCTGTTTTTT. Translation gives CASSDSAGDGSPSNTGELFF.

The chain combines TRBV7-2 with TRBJ2-7, with 8 bases that match TRBD2. CDR1 is SGHTA, CDR2 FQGNSA, per germline. V trimming: 5 bases; J trimming: 1 base; junction bases outside the gene matches: 7. The CDR3 spans 15 residues. The CDR3 DNA reads as TGTGCCAGCAGCCGAAGCGGGAGTTATTCCTACGAGCAGTACTTC. Translated: CASSRSGSYSYEQYF.

The chain combines TRBV5-1 with TRBJ1-6; D possibly corresponds to TRBD1 (5 bases). Per the germline V gene, CDR1 is SGHRS and CDR2 is YFSETQ. The CDR3 contains 16 residues. V lost 0 bases to trimming and J lost 5 bases, with 12 bases between them. The CDR3 loop is CASSLGGTEDNSPLHF. The CDR3 bases are TGCGCCAGCAGCTTGGGCGGGACGGAGGATAATTCACCCCTCCACTTT.

This sequence joins TRBV19 and TRBJ2-1, with 12 bases fitting TRBD1. V gave up 6 bases and J gave up 7 bases; unmatched junction bases: 4. This CDR3 spans 14 amino acids. Germline CDR1 reads LNHDA; CDR2 reads SQIVND (reference sequence). The CDR3 protein is CASSKGQGANEQFF. The CDR3 DNA reads as TGTGCCAGTAGCAAGGGACAGGGGGCAAATGAGCAGTTCTTC.

The sample holds a few counts of this clone. The chain links TRBV6-6 to TRBJ1-6; D unresolved. The length of the CDR3 is 14 residues. Trimming took off 5 bases at V and 9 bases at J, with 14 bases between the two ends. Germline V gene data show CDR1 as MNHNY and CDR2 as SVGAGI (reference sequence). CDR3 loop: CASSSRPRGSPLHF. The CDR3 nucleotides read TGTGCCAGCAGTAGTCGGCCGCGGGGTTCACCCCTCCACTTT.

This chain connects TRBV19 to TRBJ1-2; a weak D match, TRBD1 (5 bases). The V end was cut by 2 bases, the J end by 4 bases, with 11 bases between. Germline V CDR1 and CDR2: LNHDA, SQIVND (reference sequence). This CDR3 is 14 amino acids long. The CDR3 bases are TGTGCCAGTAGTATATTGGGGGGATTCTATGGCTACACCTTC. As protein: CASSILGGFYGYTF.

This sequence joins TRBV15 and TRBJ2-4, with 7 bases lining up with TRBD1. CDR1 is LNHNV and CDR2 is YYDKDF in the germline V gene (reference sequence). This CDR3 contains 13 residues. V was pared by 2 bases and J by 7 bases, with 2 bases of the junction left unmatched. CDR3 in amino acids: CATSRKTGNIQYF. The CDR3 DNA is TGTGCCACCAGCAGAAAGACAGGGAACATTCAGTACTTC.

This clone appeared a single time. The V and J genes are TRBV15 and TRBJ2-5; 7 nucleotides align to TRBD2. V lost 5 bases and J lost 7; bases outside the gene matches: 7. This CDR3 is built from 13 residues. Germline V lookup: CDR1 LNHNV, CDR2 YYDKDF (reference sequence). The CDR3 spells CATSGGGSWTQYF. Here the CDR3 DNA reads TGTGCCACCAGCGGCGGGGGTTCATGGACCCAGTACTTC.

The chain is built from TRBV7-2 and TRBJ2-3, with 10 bases aligning to TRBD2. Per the germline V gene, CDR1 is SGHTA and CDR2 is FQGNSA. This CDR3 has 16 residues. The trim removed 1 base at V and 3 bases at J, leaving 4 bases unmatched. The DNA of the CDR3 is TGTGCCAGCAGCTTAGGTCCTAGCGGGGGAACAGATACGCAGTATTTT. Translation gives CASSLGPSGGTDTQYF.

This clone was seen only a few times. The chain carries TRBV19 and TRBJ1-1, with D perhaps TRBD1 (5 bases). CDR1 is LNHDA and CDR2 is SQIVND in the germline V gene (reference sequence). V was trimmed by 3 bases and J by 1 base, leaving 6 bases between them. This CDR3 is 13 amino acids long. For the CDR3, the DNA is TGTGCCAGTAGTATGGGGCCGAACACTGAAGCTTTCTTT. Residues: CASSMGPNTEAFF.

This chain links TRBV27 with TRBJ2-4, with 7 bases that match TRBD1. CDR3 size: 15 residues. With V trimmed by 5 bases and J by 3 bases, 7 bases remained unmatched. Germline CDR1 and CDR2: MNHEY and SMNVEV (reference sequence). The CDR3 region is CASSETGAGKNIQYF. In DNA, the CDR3 is TGTGCCAGCAGTGAAACAGGGGCTGGCAAAAACATTCAGTACTTC.

A single count supports this clone. J is TRBJ2-2 and V is TRBV7-6; 11 bases line up with TRBD1. V lost 3 bases, J lost 4 bases, and 10 bases stayed unmatched. The CDR3 extends over 18 amino acids. The V gene's germline CDR1 is SGHVS and CDR2 FNYEAQ. The CDR3 DNA follows: TGTGCCAGCAGCTTCGGACAGGGGGCGGCGGCTGGCACCGGGGAGCTGTTTTTT. This translates into CASSFGQGAAAGTGELFF.

The rearrangement links TRBV28 to TRBJ2-1; TRBD1 agrees at 7 bases. CDR1 is MDHEN, CDR2 SYDVKM, per germline. The CDR3 loop spans 14 amino acids. After removal of 10 bases from V and 6 bases from J, the junction contained 12 bases not matched to a gene. CDR3 protein: CAIEGQAPSNEQFF. CDR3 DNA: TGTGCCATCGAAGGACAGGCGCCTAGCAATGAGCAGTTCTTC.

This clone has a single count. This chain uses TRBV6-6 with TRBJ1-2; unclear D gene. This CDR3 is built from 13 residues. Between the trimmed V and J ends, which lost 3 bases and 5 bases, there was a span of 10 bases. Germline CDR1 reads MNHNY; CDR2 reads SVGAGI (reference sequence). The CDR3 DNA is TGTGCCAGCAGTTATCGTTTCGGGTATGGCTACACCTTC. Amino acid sequence: CASSYRFGYGYTF.

The chain employs TRBV7-2 and TRBJ1-1; TRBD1 aligns across 8 bases. The CDR3 has 18 amino acids. Germline V lookup: CDR1 SGHTA, CDR2 FQGNSA. The ends lost 0 bases at V and 0 bases at J; junction bases unmatched: 9. The chain's CDR3 is CASSLAFAGGSLNTEAFF. As DNA, the CDR3 is TGTGCCAGCAGCTTAGCCTTCGCAGGGGGCTCATTGAACACTGAAGCTTTCTTT.